This T cell receptor (beta chain) was identified during a study of blood T cells in healthy people across ages (dated by TCRdb to about 2015). Context from the whole study: In model experiments, template switching captured roughly one uniquely barcoded TCR beta cDNA molecule for every two T cells. Using the same blood draw, the study looked at two additional independent replicas of 1 million unique cDNA reads for two donors, one aged 18 to 30 and the other aged 80 or older. To track age-related changes in TCR beta repertoire diversity, the study relied on deep sequencing normalized with unique cDNA molecular identifiers. To avoid experimental bias, donors of different ages were spread randomly across the sequencing lanes. Donors were grouped into four age groups: young (average 16 years), middle-aged (about 38), aged (around 62) and long-lived (approximately 78).

The protocol used for the library was 5' RACE. Sequencing was carried out with an Illumina HiSeq 2500. A second PCR of about 6 to 11 cycles was performed with a sample-barcoded 5' primer and a J-beta primer mix. A unique molecular identifier was introduced onto each TCR beta cDNA molecule by a template-switch 5' adaptor carrying 12 random nucleotides. At least 2.5 million CDR3-containing paired-end reads were obtained from each sample. The Mint cDNA synthesis kit, primed by a TRBC-specific oligonucleotide, was used to synthesize first-strand cDNA from all RNA. All cDNA was treated with uracil-DNA glycosylase and then went through a first 18-cycle PCR with the universal primers M1SS and BC2_uni_R. For the original study's pipeline: Normalization of each sample was performed by random selection of 1 million high-quality reads, each carrying a distinct molecular identifier. Instead of being binned into consensus sequences, reads with shared molecular identifiers were discarded. MiTCR, run with a Q25 quality threshold and the strictest error-elimination algorithm, handled CDR3 identification, clonotype clustering and error correction. A nonparametric unseen species model with Euler transformation was used to estimate a lower bound on total TCR beta diversity. TCRdb reworked the public reads: Q25 trimming with fastp, MiXCR clone assembly, productive beta chains retained. Each entry merges the rows of one CDR3 protein and shows their most common DNA and genes. The V and J calls follow TCRdb's processing rather than the paper's. Present in this sample are about 1.4 million distinct CDR3 sequences, almost 60% of which were seen just once. Clones ranked in the top ten supply 5.5% to 8% of the sample.

The roughly 39 donors, aged about 6 to 100 years, were systemically healthy Caucasian individuals from Russia. Approximately 10 milliliters of peripheral blood were collected from each donor into EDTA-treated Vacutainer tubes. Ficoll-Paque density-gradient centrifugation was used to isolate PBMCs, with at least 6.5 million per sample. Trizol reagent was used to extract total RNA from PBMCs, with at least 6 micrograms per sample. The percentages of naive CD45RAhigh/CD27high T cells were determined by flow cytometry on a PBMC aliquot from every donor. Findings and caveats that apply to the study as a whole: As age increased, observed TCR beta diversity per million T cells dropped in a roughly linear way, and a significant reduction was already evident by age around 41. The percentage of naive T cells measured by flow cytometry correlated strongly with observed TCR beta diversity. Conclusive comparison of naive and antigen-experienced compartments was prevented by the profiling of bulk unsorted PBMCs. The long-lived group showed more naive CD4+ T cells, fewer expanded clones and increased TCR diversity than the aged group, suggesting age selection. Estimates of total diversity based on one million sequenced T cells were regarded as lower bounds and as underestimates. The CMV infection status of donors was not known, potentially confounding age-related changes in expanded clonotypes.

Inclusive of the bounding cysteine and phenylalanine, the CDR3 is 13 residues long. Only the CDR3 part of the read is kept: 39 bases, read in frame from the first base. Trimming costs V 5 bases and J 5 bases, and their ends lie 10 bases apart. From a lookup of the germline V gene, CDR1 and CDR2 are MDHEN and SYDVKM. Concerning this clonotype itself: Its antigen specificity is not known. No base quality information exists; no much larger clone differs at one position.

The sequence links TRBV28 to TRBJ1-5; TRBD1 is possibly the D segment (5 matching bases). Input material: blood. This TCR was sampled from a man younger than 35 in good health. The CDR3 sequence is CASSAGLDQPQHF. Here is the DNA: TGTGCCAGCAGTGCAGGGTTAGATCAGCCCCAGCATTTT.